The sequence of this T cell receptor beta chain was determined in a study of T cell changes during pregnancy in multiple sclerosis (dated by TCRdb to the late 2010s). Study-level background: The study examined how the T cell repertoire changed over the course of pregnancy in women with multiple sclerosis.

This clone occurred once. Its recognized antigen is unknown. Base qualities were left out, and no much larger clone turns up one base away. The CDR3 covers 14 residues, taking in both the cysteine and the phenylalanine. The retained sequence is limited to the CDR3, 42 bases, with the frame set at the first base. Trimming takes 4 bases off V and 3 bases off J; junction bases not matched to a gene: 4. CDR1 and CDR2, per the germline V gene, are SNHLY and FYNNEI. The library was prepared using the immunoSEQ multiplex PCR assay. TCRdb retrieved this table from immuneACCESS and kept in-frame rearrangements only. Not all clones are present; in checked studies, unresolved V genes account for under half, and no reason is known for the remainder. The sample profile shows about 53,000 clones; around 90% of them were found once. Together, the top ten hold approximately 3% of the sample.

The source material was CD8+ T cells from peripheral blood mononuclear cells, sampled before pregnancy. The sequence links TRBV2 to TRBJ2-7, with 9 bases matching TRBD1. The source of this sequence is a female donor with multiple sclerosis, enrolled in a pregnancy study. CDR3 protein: CASSVGTGRYEQYF. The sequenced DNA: TGTGCCAGCAGTGTGGGGACAGGGCGCTACGAGCAGTACTTC. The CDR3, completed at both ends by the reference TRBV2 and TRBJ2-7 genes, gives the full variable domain EPEVTQTPSHQVTQMGQEVILRCVPISNHLYFYWYRQILGQKVEFLVSFYNNEISEKSEIFDDQFSVERPDGSNFTLKIRSTKLEDSAMYFCASSVGTGRYEQYFGPGTRLTVT.